Sequencing of this T cell receptor beta chain was carried out in a study of blood T cell repertoires in COVID-19. Study-level information: There were acute and convalescent COVID-19 samples, and they came from the United States, Italy and Spain.

Authors' methods: Reference gene primers were amplified, and this amplification served to estimate nucleated cell counts. Sequencing was performed with immunoSEQ multiplex PCR; in TCRdb, only in-frame clones are kept and a portion is missing. The DNA gave D and trimming, while V, J and clone size come from that table. This table holds about 220,000 clones, roughly four fifths found once. In Seattle, patients joined the study during active infection and were tracked longitudinally. The receptor comes from an older woman with COVID-19, enrolled during active disease. Sample: peripheral blood.

CDR3 in amino acids: CAWSTPGQNQPQHF. The CDR3 region has the DNA TGTGCCTGGAGTACCCCGGGACAAAATCAGCCCCAGCATTTT. This chain connects TRBV30 to TRBJ1-5; D perhaps matches TRBD1 (6 bases). Trimming shortened V by 2 bases and J by 4 bases, and 12 bases separated the two germline ends. The CDR3 spans 14 residues. The V gene's germline CDR1 is GTSNPN and CDR2 SVGIG (reference sequence).